This TCR beta chain stems from a study of high-grade serous ovarian cancer treatment subgroups. Notes on the study in general: Without spatial data, bulk sequencing limits insight into HGSC tumor diversity. Clonal relatedness tracked neoantigen level, and by trend copy number and mutation load. Different patients shared almost no repertoire; same-patient tumors shared about 0.1 to 0.8.

About this clone itself: The antigen remains unidentified.

The CDR3 consists of 17 residues. V was pared by 4 bases and J by 8 bases, with 17 bases of the junction left unmatched. Tumor tissue was taken before any definitive surgery or chemotherapy was given. Profiled with immunoSEQ multiplex PCR; TCRdb holds only in-frame clones, not every one. The sample yields fewer than 35,000 clones, about 80% seen once. Sequencing was done on a sample of tumor tissue. The TCR comes from a human donor with high-grade serous ovarian cancer. The rearrangement joins TRBV23-1 to TRBJ1-2, with 9 bases aligning to TRBD1. TRBV23-1 belongs to the ORF category, with a function that is uncertain. The CDR3 protein is CASSRPGQGSIMGGYTF. Written as DNA, the CDR3 is TGCGCCAGCAGTCGCCCGGGACAGGGATCGATCATGGGGGGCTACACCTTC.